This TCR beta chain is from a study of a mutant IDH1 vaccine in newly diagnosed glioma. Study-level information: There were roughly 60% males and roughly 38% females among treated patients, whose mean age was about 40 years. Radiotherapy, temozolomide, or both had been given previously, and both were given to most.

The germline V gene encodes CDR1 SGHVS and CDR2 FQNEAQ. The CDR3 is made up of 15 amino acids. V dropped 5 bases and J dropped 0 bases, with 11 bases sitting between them. The method was immunoSEQ multiplex PCR; TCRdb's version includes in-frame clones alone and lacks a portion of them. The sample yields 20,000 to 25,000 clones, roughly three quarters seen once. Note on this clone: The antigen is undetermined.

Time point noted: week 11, during vaccination. Topical imiquimod accompanied each vaccine dose, which consisted of 300 ug of mutant IDH1 20-mer peptide. This sample comprised peripheral blood mononuclear cells (PBMCs), obtained from a glioma patient whose treatment included an IDH1 peptide vaccine. This receptor was taken from a young man with glioma. Some clones in this sample may be carry-over from other donors' samples. V is TRBV7-8 and J is TRBJ1-5; TRBD1 might be the D (6 bases). DNA of the CDR3: TGTGCCAGCAGCACCCCAGGGGATAGCAATCAGCCCCAGCATTTT. This sequence encodes CASSTPGDSNQPQHF.